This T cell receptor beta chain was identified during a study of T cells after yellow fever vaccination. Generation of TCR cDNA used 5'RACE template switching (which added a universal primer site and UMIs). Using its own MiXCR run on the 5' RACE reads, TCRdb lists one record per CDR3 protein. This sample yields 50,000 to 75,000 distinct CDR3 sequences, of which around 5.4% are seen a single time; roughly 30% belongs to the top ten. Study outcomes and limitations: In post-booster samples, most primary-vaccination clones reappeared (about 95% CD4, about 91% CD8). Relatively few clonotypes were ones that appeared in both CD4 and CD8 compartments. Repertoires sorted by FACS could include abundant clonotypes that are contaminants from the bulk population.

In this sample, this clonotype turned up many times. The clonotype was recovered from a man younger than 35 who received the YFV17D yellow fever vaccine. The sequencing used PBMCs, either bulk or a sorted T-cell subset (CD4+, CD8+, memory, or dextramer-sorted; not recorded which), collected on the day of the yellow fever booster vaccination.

CDR3 amino acids: CSAPGQGYGYTF. DNA of the CDR3: TGCAGCGCACCGGGACAGGGATATGGCTACACCTTC. This sequence joins TRBV29-1 and TRBJ1-2, with 9 bases fitting TRBD1. In germline, CDR1 is SQVTM, CDR2 ANQGSEA. CDR3 length: 12 residues. V lost 7 bases to trimming and J lost 5 bases; unmatched junction nucleotides: 5.